This T cell receptor beta chain was sequenced for a study of T-cell reconstitution after alpha-beta-depleted transplantation in children. Unique molecular identifiers were built into the TCRbeta library. Using its own MiXCR run on the PCR reads, TCRdb lists one record per CDR3 protein. The sample lists hundreds of thousands of distinct CDR3 sequences; roughly 16% were seen once. Findings of the study overall: T-cell numbers and diversity, one year after transplant, stemmed largely from T cells that were newly produced.

This clonotype came up once. Its antigen is not known. The length of the CDR3 is 13 residues. Germline V gene data show CDR1 as SGHRS and CDR2 as YFSETQ. V lost 0 bases to trimming and J lost 8 bases, with 11 bases between them. This TCR came from a male patient younger than 18 who had a stem cell transplant for acute lymphoblastic leukemia, so the T cells may come from the graft donor. Sequencing used PBMCs, mostly from graft donor cells, obtained 360 days after TCRalphabeta/CD19-depleted stem cell transplant. V and J are TRBV5-1 and TRBJ2-5; D possibly corresponds to TRBD2 (5 bases). The CDR3 spells CASSLASSGTQYF. DNA of the CDR3: TGCGCCAGCAGCTTGGCCTCGTCGGGAACCCAGTACTTC.